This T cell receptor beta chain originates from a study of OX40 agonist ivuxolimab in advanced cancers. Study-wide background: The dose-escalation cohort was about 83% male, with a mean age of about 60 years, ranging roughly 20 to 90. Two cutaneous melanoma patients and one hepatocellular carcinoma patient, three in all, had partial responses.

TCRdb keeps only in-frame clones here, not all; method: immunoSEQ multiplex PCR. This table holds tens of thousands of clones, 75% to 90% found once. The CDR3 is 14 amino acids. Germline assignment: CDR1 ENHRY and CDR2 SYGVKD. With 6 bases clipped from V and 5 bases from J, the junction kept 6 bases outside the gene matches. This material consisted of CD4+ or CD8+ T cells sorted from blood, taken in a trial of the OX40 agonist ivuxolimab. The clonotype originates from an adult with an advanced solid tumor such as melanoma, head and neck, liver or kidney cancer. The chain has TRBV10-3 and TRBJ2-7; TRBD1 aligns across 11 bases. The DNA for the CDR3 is TGTGCCATCAGGAGGGACAGGGGGGACAACGAGCAGTACTTC. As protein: CAIRRDRGDNEQYF.